This TCR beta chain was found in a study of shared clonotypes between healthy human individuals. Study-level points and caveats: Relative to clonotypes present in all four donors, those not shared had lower generation probabilities. Larger estimated richness was generally seen in naive subsets than in memory subsets. Sharing across four donors was highest in naive CD4 (roughly 5%) and lowest in memory CD8 (about 0.4%).

As concerns this clone: What it recognizes is unknown.

In the authors' workflow: Filtering differed because ImmunoSEQ produced junction-only sequences that carried no quality scores. Generated by immunoSEQ multiplex PCR, the TCRdb table keeps only in-frame clones and is missing some. That table gives V, J and clone size, and the DNA gave D and trimming. The repertoire consists of over 1.4 million clones, with roughly 96% occurring once and the leading ten covering roughly 1.2%. Trimming cost V 5 bases and J 4 bases, with 20 bases left between them. The germline gives CDR1 SGHAT, CDR2 FQNNGV. CDR3 length: 16 amino acids. This clonotype was obtained from a man aged 25-45 years in good health. The rearrangement links TRBV11-2 to TRBJ1-1; the D gene is possibly TRBD1 (6 bases). The specimen was naive CD4+ T cells sorted from blood. Subset noted: CD45RA+ positively selected. The CDR3 DNA is TGTGCCAGCAGCCCTAGAATGGGGGCCTGGGGCACTGAAGCTTTCTTT. It yields the protein CASSPRMGAWGTEAFF.